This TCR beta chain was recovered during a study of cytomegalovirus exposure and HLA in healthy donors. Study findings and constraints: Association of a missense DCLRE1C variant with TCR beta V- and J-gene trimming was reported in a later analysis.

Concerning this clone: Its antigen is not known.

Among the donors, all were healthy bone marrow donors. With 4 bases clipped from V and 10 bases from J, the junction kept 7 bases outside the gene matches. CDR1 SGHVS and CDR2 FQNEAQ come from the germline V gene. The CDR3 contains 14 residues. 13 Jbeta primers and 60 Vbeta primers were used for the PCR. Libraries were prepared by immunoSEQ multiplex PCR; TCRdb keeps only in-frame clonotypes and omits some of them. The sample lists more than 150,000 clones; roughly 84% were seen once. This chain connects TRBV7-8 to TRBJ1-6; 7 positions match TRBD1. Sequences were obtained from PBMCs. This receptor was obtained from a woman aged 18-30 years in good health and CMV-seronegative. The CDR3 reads CASSSRDSGSPLHF. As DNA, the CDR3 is TGTGCCAGCAGCTCCCGGGACAGTGGCTCACCCCTCCACTTT.